This T cell receptor beta chain was sequenced during a study of blood T cell repertoires in COVID-19. The CDR3 covers 15 residues. Germline lookup yields CDR1 SGHRS and CDR2 YFSETQ. With 2 bases clipped from V and 6 bases from J, the junction kept 6 bases outside the gene matches. Some clones are missing from TCRdb's copy, which holds only in-frame ones; the method was immunoSEQ multiplex PCR. The table lists fewer than 200,000 clones, 75% to 85% of them singletons. The chain has TRBV5-1 and TRBJ2-3, with TRBD2 matching 10 bases. The material sequenced was peripheral blood. The clonotype was recovered from a woman aged 80 or over with COVID-19, enrolled during active disease. This chain's CDR3 is CASSLGLAEADTQYF. The CDR3 coding sequence is TGCGCCAGCAGCTTAGGACTAGCGGAGGCGGATACGCAGTATTTT.